This T cell receptor (beta chain) was captured by sequencing in a study of sequential checkpoint blockade in melanoma. Study-wide context: Arm A got nivolumab then ipilimumab; arm B the reverse, 1:1.

Sample treatment: randomized to nivolumab then ipilimumab (arm A) or the reverse (arm B). None of the patients previously received DNA-damaging chemotherapy. PBMC sorting kept live CD3+CD8+ cells without CD19 or CD56. Generated by immunoSEQ multiplex PCR, the TCRdb table keeps only in-frame clones and is missing some. This table has approximately 2,000 clones, approximately 49% appearing once. CDR3 size: 15 residues. Unmatched junction bases numbered 5, after V lost 0 bases and J lost 7 bases. Germline V lookup: CDR1 SGHTA, CDR2 FQGTGA. The rearrangement links TRBV7-3 to TRBJ2-1; 8 bases match TRBD2. The TCR originated in a human patient with melanoma. Some clones in this sample may be carry-over from other donors' samples. This material consisted of CD8+ T cells sorted from blood (inferred from file names), taken from a patient given nivolumab and ipilimumab in sequence. The chain's CDR3 is CASSLTGGAGNEQFF. In DNA, the CDR3 is TGTGCCAGCAGCTTAACCGGGGGGGCCGGGAATGAGCAGTTCTTC.